The 19 T cell receptor beta chains below were found in one sample sequenced in a study of blood T cell repertoires in COVID-19. Using immunoSEQ multiplex PCR, the repertoire was profiled, and TCRdb retains in-frame clones only, with some absent. The table lists 150,000 or so clones, approximately 80% of them singletons. Specimen: PBMCs or T cells enriched from blood (not recorded which). The receptors were gathered from a man aged 50 or older who had recovered from COVID-19.

The gene calls are TRBV7-8 and TRBJ1-2; 9 bases line up with TRBD1. Per germline, CDR1 SGHVS and CDR2 FQNEAQ. This CDR3 is built from 16 residues. Trimming cost V 5 bases and J 4 bases; bases outside gene matches: 11. DNA for the CDR3: TGTGCCAGCAGCGCAAGGACAGGGACAGGGTCCTATGGCTACACCTTC. Protein product: CASSARTGTGSYGYTF.

The chain couples TRBV28 to TRBJ1-1, with TRBD1 matching 8 bases. The germline V gene has CDR1 MDHEN and CDR2 SYDVKM. The CDR3 is 17 residues long. Trimming at V came to 4 bases and at J to 0 bases, leaving 10 bases not matched to a gene. The CDR3 here is CASSSSGTGYMNTEAFF. In DNA, the CDR3 is TGTGCCAGCAGTTCATCCGGGACAGGATACATGAACACTGAAGCTTTCTTT. Supplemented by reference TRBV28 and TRBJ1-1, the full variable domain reads DVKVTQSSRYLVKRTGEKVFLECVQDMDHENMFWYRQDPGLGLRLIYFSYDVKMKEKGDIPEGYSVSREKKERFSLILESASTNQTSMYLCASSSSGTGYMNTEAFFGQGTRLTVV.

The chain employs TRBV5-4 and TRBJ2-5, with 11 bases lining up with TRBD2. The CDR3 loop spans 16 amino acids. V lost 0 bases, J lost 4 bases, and 5 bases stayed unmatched. The V gene's germline CDR1 is SGHNT and CDR2 YYREEE (reference sequence). In DNA, the CDR3 is TGTGCCAGCAGCTTGGATAGACTAGCGGGGCCAGAGACCCAGTACTTC. Its protein is CASSLDRLAGPETQYF.

J is TRBJ1-2 and V is TRBV13, with 9 bases lining up with TRBD1. After removal of 0 bases from V and 6 bases from J, the junction contained 5 bases not matched to a gene. There are 15 residues in the CDR3. Germline V gene sequence: CDR1 PRHDT, CDR2 FYEKMQ (reference sequence). The CDR3 region has the DNA TGTGCCAGCAGCTTAGGAGGACAGGGGATAGATGGCTACACCTTC. Its protein is CASSLGGQGIDGYTF.

The rearrangement uses TRBV24-1 and TRBJ1-2, with D maybe TRBD1 (5 bases). Germline V gene sequence: CDR1 KGHDR, CDR2 SFDVKD. The CDR3 is 12 residues long. V was cut by 4 bases and J by 6 bases, with 8 bases left in between. The CDR3 DNA is TGTGCCACCAGTGACCAGGGCCATGGCTACACCTTC. Translated, it gives CATSDQGHGYTF.

The rearrangement joins TRBV12-5 to TRBJ2-7; a weak D match, TRBD1 (6 bases). V lost 2 bases and J 2 bases, leaving 19 bases between the germline ends. The CDR3 runs 17 residues. CDR1 is LGHNT, CDR2 FRNRAP, per germline. The CDR3: CASGLSRRRRTAYEQYF. The CDR3 nucleotides read TGTGCTAGTGGTTTGAGTCGAAGAAGGAGGACAGCCTACGAGCAGTACTTC.

J is TRBJ1-6 and V is TRBV5-1; 9 positions agree with TRBD1. This CDR3 spans 14 amino acids. The germline V gene has CDR1 SGHRS and CDR2 YFSETQ. V was pared by 5 bases and J by 8 bases, with 5 bases of the junction left unmatched. DNA of the CDR3: TGCGCCAGCAGTTATAGGGACAGGGATTCACCCCTCCACTTT. Amino acid sequence: CASSYRDRDSPLHF.

This chain joins TRBV14 and TRBJ1-2; TRBD1 aligns across 7 bases. CDR3 length equals 13 residues. Trimming removed 5 bases from V and 4 bases from J; junction bases left unmatched: 4. Germline V gene sequence: CDR1 SGHDN, CDR2 FVKESK. The DNA for the CDR3 is TGTGCCAGCAGCGGGGACAGATCCTATGGCTACACCTTC. Its protein product is CASSGDRSYGYTF.

This clone was seen repeatedly, ten times or more. V usage is TRBV7-8 and J usage is TRBJ2-7; 7 nucleotides line up with TRBD1. The germline V gene encodes CDR1 SGHVS and CDR2 FQNEAQ. The CDR3 has 15 amino acids. Trimming cost V 1 base and J 0 bases; bases outside gene matches: 3. CDR3: CASSLGDSDSYEQYF. The CDR3 nucleotides are TGTGCCAGCAGCTTAGGGGACAGCGACTCCTACGAGCAGTACTTC.

This chain joins TRBV30 and TRBJ2-1; TRBD1 matches at 9 bases. V shed 8 bases, J shed 3 bases, and the junction held 8 bases outside the gene matches. Germline CDR1 GTSNPN, CDR2 SVGIG (reference sequence). CDR3 length equals 14 residues. The CDR3, as DNA: TGTGCCGCCGATACAGGGGGCATCTACAATGAGCAGTTCTTC. Residues: CAADTGGIYNEQFF.

The chain employs TRBV5-1 and TRBJ2-1; possibly TRBD1 for D (6 bases). CDR3 size: 11 residues. Germline V CDR1 and CDR2: SGHRS, YFSETQ. Trimming pared 2 bases from V and 10 bases from J, leaving 7 bases between. CDR3 nucleotides: TGCGCCAGCAGCTTAGGACAGGAGCAGTTCTTC. Its translation: CASSLGQEQFF.

The rearrangement links TRBV28 to TRBJ2-7; D is unresolved. Trimming took off 5 bases at V and 2 bases at J, with 10 bases between the two ends. Germline V gives CDR1 MDHEN, CDR2 SYDVKM. CDR3 length equals 13 residues. The CDR3 coding sequence is TGTGCCAGCAGTACCACAGCCCCCTACGAGCAGTACTTC. This gives the protein CASSTTAPYEQYF.

J is TRBJ1-1 and V is TRBV7-9; a weak D match, TRBD1 (5 bases). Germline V lookup: CDR1 SEHNR, CDR2 FQNEAQ (reference sequence). The CDR3 is made up of 13 amino acids. The V and J ends lost 5 bases and 1 base respectively, with 8 bases between them. The CDR3 is CASSDRSNTEAFF. CDR3 nucleotide sequence: TGTGCCAGCAGCGACAGATCGAACACTGAAGCTTTCTTT. Based on the CDR3 plus reference TRBV7-9 and TRBJ1-1, the full variable domain is DTGVSQNPRHKITKRGQNVTFRCDPISEHNRLYWYRQTLGQGPEFLTYFQNEAQLEKSRLLSDRFSAERPKGSFSTLEIQRTEQGDSAMYLCASSDRSNTEAFFGQGTRLTVV.

The J gene is TRBJ1-1, the V gene TRBV7-9; TRBD1 might be the D (5 bases). Germline V CDR1 and CDR2: SEHNR, FQNEAQ (reference sequence). This CDR3 has 15 residues. Trimming left V 2 bases short and J 0 bases short, with 10 bases between. The CDR3 DNA reads TGTGCCAGCAGCTTATTTGCAGGGATGAACACTGAAGCTTTCTTT. Translation: CASSLFAGMNTEAFF. Complete variable domain (other parts from reference TRBV7-9 and TRBJ1-1): DTGVSQNPRHKITKRGQNVTFRCDPISEHNRLYWYRQTLGQGPEFLTYFQNEAQLEKSRLLSDRFSAERPKGSFSTLEIQRTEQGDSAMYLCASSLFAGMNTEAFFGQGTRLTVV.

The chain has TRBV12-3 or TRBV12-4 and TRBJ2-1; D might be TRBD2 (6 bases). CDR3 length: 12 amino acids. The germline V and J ends were trimmed by 7 bases and 15 bases, with 19 bases remaining between them. The CDR3 sequence is CASNSPGTHAFF. CDR3 nucleotide sequence: TGTGCCAGCAATTCCCCCGGGACTCATGCGTTCTTC.

The genes are TRBV6-5 and TRBJ2-1; D perhaps matches TRBD2 (6 bases). From germline, CDR1 is MNHEY and CDR2 SVGAGI. The germline V and J ends were trimmed by 2 bases and 0 bases, with 8 bases remaining between them. CDR3 length equals 15 residues. CDR3 DNA: TGTGCCAGCAGTTACGGGGGGAGCTCCTACAATGAGCAGTTCTTC. Translating it yields CASSYGGSSYNEQFF.

This chain uses TRBV6-6 with TRBJ2-5; 7 positions agree with TRBD2. The ends lost 5 bases at V and 5 bases at J; junction bases unmatched: 5. This CDR3 spans 13 amino acids. Germline CDR1 and CDR2: MNHNY and SVGAGI (reference sequence). The CDR3 nucleotides read TGTGCCAGCAGTCAGACTAGCCCGGAGACCCAGTACTTC. It specifies CASSQTSPETQYF.

The gene calls are TRBV30 and TRBJ2-3; possibly TRBD1 for D (5 bases). Germline-derived CDR1 and CDR2 are GTSNPN and SVGIG (reference sequence). This CDR3 comprises 13 residues. Trimming removed 7 bases from V and 1 base from J, with 12 bases in between. CDR3 bases: TGTGCCTCCACGTGGGGCCGCACAGATACGCAGTATTTT. It specifies CASTWGRTDTQYF.

Worth noting for this clone: Other DNA variants within this sample encode the same CDR3. The rearrangement uses TRBV10-3 and TRBJ1-1; 7 bases are a match to TRBD1. This CDR3 spans 14 amino acids. Germline V CDR1 and CDR2: ENHRY, SYGVKD. With V trimmed by 4 bases and J by 0 bases, 2 bases remained unmatched. The CDR3 here is CAISGQGLNTEAFF. The CDR3 DNA reads TGTGCCATCAGTGGACAGGGATTGAACACTGAAGCTTTCTTT.